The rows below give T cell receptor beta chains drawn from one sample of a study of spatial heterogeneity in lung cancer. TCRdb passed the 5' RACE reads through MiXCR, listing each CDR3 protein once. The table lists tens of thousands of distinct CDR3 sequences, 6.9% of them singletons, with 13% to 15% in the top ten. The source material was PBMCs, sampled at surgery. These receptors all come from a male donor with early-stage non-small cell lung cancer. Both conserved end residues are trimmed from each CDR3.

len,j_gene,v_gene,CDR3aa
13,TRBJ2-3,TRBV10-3,AIRATSGRADTQY
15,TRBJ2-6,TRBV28,ASANRGRNSGANVLT
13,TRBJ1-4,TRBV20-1,SAAHRAGGRGKLF
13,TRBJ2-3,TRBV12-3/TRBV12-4,ASTFSRGGQDTQY
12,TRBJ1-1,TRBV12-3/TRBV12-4,ASSPSRQNTEAF
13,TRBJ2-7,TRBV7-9,ASSSKASGAYEQY
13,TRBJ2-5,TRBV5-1,ASSLQTGGQETQY
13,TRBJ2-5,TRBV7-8,ASSFRRTSIETQY
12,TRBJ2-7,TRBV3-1,ASSQVGFSYEQY
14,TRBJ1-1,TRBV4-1,ASSHLAIPMNTEAF
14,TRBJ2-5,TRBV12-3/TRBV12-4,ASSSSGTGNRETQY
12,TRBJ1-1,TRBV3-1,ASSQFPGATEAF
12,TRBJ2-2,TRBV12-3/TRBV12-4,ASKVAGGPGELF
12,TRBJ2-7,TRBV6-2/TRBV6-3,ASSLPPGAYEQY
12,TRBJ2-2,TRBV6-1,ASSEGVGHGELF
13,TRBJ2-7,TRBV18,ASSPTPGRIYEQY
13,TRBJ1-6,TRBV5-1,ASSLRANQPSPLH
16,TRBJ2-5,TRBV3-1,ASSQEGTSGLSQETQY
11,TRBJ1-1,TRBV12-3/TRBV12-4,ASRTLRGTEAF
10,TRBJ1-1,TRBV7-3,ASSTKTGDAF
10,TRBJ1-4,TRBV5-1,ASSLEPQKLF
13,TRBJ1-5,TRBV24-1,ATSASGQGNQPQH
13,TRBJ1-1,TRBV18,ASSPRGLMNTEAF
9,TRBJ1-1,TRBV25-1,ASSGGGEAF
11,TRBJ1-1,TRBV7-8,ASSWGGNTEAF
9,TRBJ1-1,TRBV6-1,ASAPNTEAF
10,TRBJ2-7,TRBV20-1,SALTTSYEQY
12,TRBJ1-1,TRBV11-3,ASSPRSLGGEAF
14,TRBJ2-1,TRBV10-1,ASSEIAGSSYNEQF
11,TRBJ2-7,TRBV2,ASNQGFFYEQY
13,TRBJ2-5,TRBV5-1,ASSLAQGAMETQY
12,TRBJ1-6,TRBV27,ASKRREYNSPLH
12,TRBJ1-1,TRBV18,ASSSGLDKLEAF
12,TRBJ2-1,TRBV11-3,ASSLGDGLGEQF
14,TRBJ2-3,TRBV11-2,ASSLDLVRVADTQY
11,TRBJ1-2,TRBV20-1,SARDGRLSGYT
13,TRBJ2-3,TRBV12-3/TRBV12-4,ASAIGGGATDTQY
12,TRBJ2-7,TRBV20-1,SARDLRGSYEQY